This section outlines one T cell receptor beta chain sequence together with its context. Trimming cost V 4 bases and J 7 bases; bases outside gene matches: 11. The CDR3 has 15 amino acids. Germline V lookup: CDR1 SGHRS, CDR2 YFSETQ. Clones were sequenced by immunoSEQ multiplex PCR, and TCRdb holds only the in-frame ones, with some missing. This table has almost 35,000 clones, 75% to 95% appearing once. The sample is drawn from a study of T cell changes during pregnancy in multiple sclerosis. V and J are TRBV5-1 and TRBJ2-1, with 7 positions matching TRBD2. The receptor was derived from a female donor with multiple sclerosis, enrolled in a pregnancy study. This sample comprised CD8+ T cells from peripheral blood mononuclear cells, obtained before pregnancy. The CDR3 DNA reads TGCGCCAGCAGCCCGTGGGAGGGGAGTGGGAATGAGCAGTTCTTC. Translation: CASSPWEGSGNEQFF. Combining the CDR3 with reference TRBV5-1 and TRBJ2-1 gives the whole variable domain KAGVTQTPRYLIKTRGQQVTLSCSPISGHRSVSWYQQTPGQGLQFLFEYFSETQRNKGNFPGRFSGRQFSNSRSEMNVSTLELGDSALYLCASSPWEGSGNEQFFGPGTRLTVL.